This T cell receptor beta chain is drawn from a study of somatic mutations in cytotoxic T cells in rheumatoid arthritis. Study summary: Sorted by flow to nearly 100% purity were some V beta antibody-stained T-cell populations, including V beta1+ cells sequenced for TCRB.

Purity of the CD4+ and CD8+ cells, isolated by positive magnetic bead selection, was checked by flow cytometry. General study findings and limits: Of the expanded CD8+ clones, the antigen targets were not known.

Per germline, CDR1 SEHNR and CDR2 FQNEAQ (reference sequence). Trimming removed 9 bases at V and 2 bases at J, with 17 bases between. The CDR3 is made up of 15 amino acids. Sequencing used immunoSEQ multiplex PCR; TCRdb keeps in-frame clones, though not all of them. The data show under 25,000 clones, about 85% seen once. On this clone itself: Antigen: not known.

This clonotype originated in a woman aged 40 to 50 with rheumatoid arthritis. The specimen was CD8+ T cells sorted from blood. The rearrangement links TRBV7-9 to TRBJ1-3; weak D call: TRBD1 (6 bases). The CDR3 DNA is TGTGCCAGTGAACCGTCAGGGGTTACTGGAAACACCATATATTTT. The encoded protein is CASEPSGVTGNTIYF.